Below, one T cell receptor beta chain is given with its context. The antigen is unknown. The data originate from a study of shared clonotypes between healthy human individuals. Study observations and caveats: It was the few donors that limited the genetic and exposure-history diversity represented.

Every subset's genomic DNA went evenly onto several immunoSEQ plates. Sequencing used immunoSEQ multiplex PCR; TCRdb keeps in-frame clones, though not all of them. The sample lists around 2,000,000 clones, roughly 95% occurring once. This CDR3 is built from 15 residues. V gave up 4 bases and J gave up 0 bases, with 10 bases separating them. Per germline, CDR1 MDHEN and CDR2 SYDVKM. This clonotype was sampled from a man aged 18 to 35 in good health. The chain recombines TRBV28 with TRBJ1-3; D might be TRBD1 (5 bases). Input material: naive CD4+ T cells sorted from blood. Subset reported: CD45RA+ positively selected. CDR3 DNA: TGTGCCAGCAGTTCTTCCGACAGCTCTGGAAACACCATATATTTT. Its protein is CASSSSDSSGNTIYF.